This is a list of T cell receptor beta chains from one sample in a study of T cells in Graves' hyperthyroidism and ophthalmopathy. One entry per CDR3 protein, called by TCRdb with MiXCR from the multiplex PCR reads. The data show about 610,000 distinct CDR3 sequences, about 15% seen once. Material: blood. The receptors come from a woman in her 40s with Graves' ophthalmopathy. Both conserved end residues are part of each CDR3. A D gene is named only where the DNA matches it firmly. Clone size is not always given. Where it is, it says once, few, many or a class for expanded clones.

v_call: TRBV27
d_call: NA
clone_size: NA
j_call: TRBJ2-6
cdr3_nt: TGTGCCAGCAGTAGCTCCGGGGCCCGCTCTGGGGCCAACGTCCTGACTTTC
cdr3_aa: CASSSSGARSGANVLTF

v_call: TRBV28
d_call: NA
clone_size: many
j_call: TRBJ1-5
cdr3_nt: TGTGCCAGCAGTTTAGGGGGGGGCCTCAATCAGCCCCAGCATTTT
cdr3_aa: CASSLGGGLNQPQHF

v_call: TRBV15
d_call: TRBD1
clone_size: many
j_call: TRBJ2-5
cdr3_nt: TGTGCCACCAGCACGGACAGGGGGATAGAGACCCAGTACTTC
cdr3_aa: CATSTDRGIETQYF

v_call: TRBV12-3/TRBV12-4
d_call: NA
clone_size: many
j_call: TRBJ2-2
cdr3_nt: TGTGCCAGCGGCCTCGGCGGGACCACCGGGGAGCTGTTTTTT
cdr3_aa: CASGLGGTTGELFF

v_call: TRBV7-3
d_call: NA
clone_size: NA
j_call: TRBJ2-5
cdr3_nt: TGTGCCAGCAGCTTATATCCGACGGGTGGGGGTTTACAAGAGACCCAGTACTTC
cdr3_aa: CASSLYPTGGGLQETQYF

v_call: TRBV12-3/TRBV12-4
d_call: TRBD1
clone_size: many
j_call: TRBJ2-7
cdr3_nt: TGTGCCAGCAGCCGGGCCCCGGGACAGGGGGACTCCTACGAGCAGTACTTC
cdr3_aa: CASSRAPGQGDSYEQYF

v_call: TRBV6-1
d_call: NA
clone_size: NA
j_call: TRBJ2-7
cdr3_nt: TGTGCCAGCAAAACTGTGGGGGACTCCTACGAGCAGTACTTC
cdr3_aa: CASKTVGDSYEQYF

v_call: TRBV9
d_call: TRBD2
clone_size: NA
j_call: TRBJ2-3
cdr3_nt: TGTGCCAGCAGCGCCCCCCGGGAGGGGGCAGATACGCAGTATTTT
cdr3_aa: CASSAPREGADTQYF

v_call: TRBV27
d_call: TRBD1
clone_size: many
j_call: TRBJ1-3
cdr3_nt: TGTGCCAGCAAGCGGACAGGGGGGAACACCATATATTTT
cdr3_aa: CASKRTGGNTIYF

v_call: TRBV27
d_call: TRBD1
clone_size: many
j_call: TRBJ2-7
cdr3_nt: TGTGCCAGCTCAACCGGGACAGGGGGAGACGAGCAGTACTTC
cdr3_aa: CASSTGTGGDEQYF

v_call: TRBV4-2
d_call: TRBD2
clone_size: many
j_call: TRBJ2-7
cdr3_nt: TGTGCCAGCAGCCAGGGTCTAGCGGCTAACTCCTACGAGCAGTACTTC
cdr3_aa: CASSQGLAANSYEQYF

v_call: TRBV7-8
d_call: NA
clone_size: many
j_call: TRBJ1-1
cdr3_nt: TGTGCCAGCAGCTTACTGGTCAGGGGCACTGAAGCTTTCTTT
cdr3_aa: CASSLLVRGTEAFF

v_call: TRBV28
d_call: NA
clone_size: many
j_call: TRBJ1-1
cdr3_nt: TGTGCCAGCAGTTCCGCTACCCAAGACACTGAAGCTTTCTTT
cdr3_aa: CASSSATQDTEAFF

v_call: TRBV20-1
d_call: NA
clone_size: few
j_call: TRBJ1-3
cdr3_nt: TGCAGTGCTAGCGCCCGACTGGGAAGCTCTGGAAACACCATATATTTT
cdr3_aa: CSASARLGSSGNTIYF

v_call: TRBV28
d_call: NA
clone_size: NA
j_call: TRBJ2-5
cdr3_nt: TGTGCCATCCAAGGCCGGACGGGAATTCAAGAGACCCAGTACTTC
cdr3_aa: CAIQGRTGIQETQYF

v_call: TRBV28
d_call: NA
clone_size: many
j_call: TRBJ2-7
cdr3_nt: TGTGCCAGCAGTGATTCAGGGCTCTGCGAGCAGTACTTC
cdr3_aa: CASSDSGLCEQYF

v_call: TRBV5-1
d_call: NA
clone_size: NA
j_call: TRBJ2-7
cdr3_nt: TGCGCCAGCAGCTTGGACACGCGTGGCTACGAGCAGTACTTC
cdr3_aa: CASSLDTRGYEQYF

v_call: TRBV19
d_call: NA
clone_size: few
j_call: TRBJ1-1
cdr3_nt: TGTGCCAGTAGTATATCAGGGGCCTTCACTGAAGCTTTCTTT
cdr3_aa: CASSISGAFTEAFF

v_call: TRBV12-3/TRBV12-4
d_call: TRBD1
clone_size: many
j_call: TRBJ1-2
cdr3_nt: TGTGCCAGCAGTCAACAGGGGAGAGGTGGCTACACCTTC
cdr3_aa: CASSQQGRGGYTF

v_call: TRBV27
d_call: TRBD1
clone_size: NA
j_call: TRBJ2-7
cdr3_nt: TGTGCCACCAGTGATAGGACAGGGAGTGTCTACGAGCAGTACTTC
cdr3_aa: CATSDRTGSVYEQYF

v_call: TRBV6-1
d_call: TRBD1
clone_size: many
j_call: TRBJ2-5
cdr3_nt: TGTGCCAGCAGCTCCGGGACAGGGGTAATGGGTCGAGAGACCCAGTACTTC
cdr3_aa: CASSSGTGVMGRETQYF

v_call: TRBV24-1
d_call: NA
clone_size: few
j_call: TRBJ1-2
cdr3_nt: TGTGCCACCAGTGATTTCCGAGGTTTTGGCTACACCTTC
cdr3_aa: CATSDFRGFGYTF

v_call: TRBV20-1
d_call: NA
clone_size: NA
j_call: TRBJ2-7
cdr3_nt: TGCAGTGCTAGCTACAGATCCTACGAGCAGTACTTC
cdr3_aa: CSASYRSYEQYF

v_call: TRBV29-1
d_call: TRBD1
clone_size: few
j_call: TRBJ2-3
cdr3_nt: TGCAGCCTGACAGGGCCCGCAGATACGCAGTATTTT
cdr3_aa: CSLTGPADTQYF

v_call: TRBV6-1
d_call: TRBD1
clone_size: few
j_call: TRBJ1-5
cdr3_nt: TGTGCCAGCAGTCTGGGGACAGCTCGCAATCAGCCCCAGCATTTT
cdr3_aa: CASSLGTARNQPQHF

v_call: TRBV11-2
d_call: TRBD1
clone_size: NA
j_call: TRBJ2-7
cdr3_nt: TGTGCCAGCAGCCACGGGGACAGGCCCGACGAGCAGTACTTC
cdr3_aa: CASSHGDRPDEQYF

v_call: TRBV28
d_call: NA
clone_size: NA
j_call: TRBJ1-5
cdr3_nt: TGTGCCAGCAGTTTGTGGCAGGGGTTGGGTCAGCCCCAGCATTTT
cdr3_aa: CASSLWQGLGQPQHF

v_call: TRBV14
d_call: TRBD1
clone_size: NA
j_call: TRBJ2-2
cdr3_nt: TGTGCCAGCAGCCCTCCGGGGACAGGGGGGACCGGGGAGCTGTTTTTT
cdr3_aa: CASSPPGTGGTGELFF

v_call: TRBV7-2
d_call: NA
clone_size: few
j_call: TRBJ2-2
cdr3_nt: TGTGCCAGCAGCCTCTCACCGCCCCCCGCCGGGGAGCTGTTTTTT
cdr3_aa: CASSLSPPPAGELFF

v_call: TRBV12-3/TRBV12-4
d_call: NA
clone_size: many
j_call: TRBJ2-5
cdr3_nt: TGTGCCAGCAGTTTAAAAGGCCCCGGGGCGCAGACCCAGTACTTC
cdr3_aa: CASSLKGPGAQTQYF

v_call: TRBV12-3/TRBV12-4
d_call: TRBD1
clone_size: many
j_call: TRBJ1-2
cdr3_nt: TGTGCCAGCAGTCCTCACGGGACAGGGGATGGCTACACCTTC
cdr3_aa: CASSPHGTGDGYTF

v_call: TRBV27
d_call: NA
clone_size: many
j_call: TRBJ2-7
cdr3_nt: TGTGCCAGCAGTTGGCAGGGTTCCTACGAGCAGTACTTC
cdr3_aa: CASSWQGSYEQYF

v_call: TRBV27
d_call: NA
clone_size: many
j_call: TRBJ1-1
cdr3_nt: TGTGCCAGCAGTTTAGAAAGTCTTCGCACTGAAGCTTTCTTT
cdr3_aa: CASSLESLRTEAFF

v_call: TRBV4-3
d_call: NA
clone_size: many
j_call: TRBJ2-2
cdr3_nt: TGCGCCAGCAGCCAAGAACAGCGGCTCACCGGGGAGCTGTTTTTT
cdr3_aa: CASSQEQRLTGELFF

v_call: TRBV5-1
d_call: NA
clone_size: many
j_call: TRBJ1-1
cdr3_nt: TGCGCCAGCAGCTTGCACAGGGCCAGCACTGAAGCTTTCTTT
cdr3_aa: CASSLHRASTEAFF

v_call: TRBV6-1
d_call: NA
clone_size: many
j_call: TRBJ1-1
cdr3_nt: TGTGCCAGCAGTCGGGCCAGGGGAGGGGAAGCTTTCTTT
cdr3_aa: CASSRARGGEAFF

v_call: TRBV20-1
d_call: NA
clone_size: few
j_call: TRBJ2-7
cdr3_nt: TGCAGTGCTAGAACGACTGACGCCAGCTCCTACGAGCAGTACTTC
cdr3_aa: CSARTTDASSYEQYF

v_call: TRBV12-3/TRBV12-4
d_call: NA
clone_size: NA
j_call: TRBJ1-1
cdr3_nt: TGTGCCAGCAGCCCCACCGGCGGGACCACTGAAGCTTTCTTT
cdr3_aa: CASSPTGGTTEAFF

v_call: TRBV4-3
d_call: NA
clone_size: NA
j_call: TRBJ2-7
cdr3_nt: TGCGCCAGCAGCCAAATAACGGGGCGCCCCTACGAGCAGTACTTC
cdr3_aa: CASSQITGRPYEQYF

v_call: TRBV5-5
d_call: TRBD1
clone_size: NA
j_call: TRBJ1-1
cdr3_nt: TGTGCCAGCAGCCTATTGGACAGGCTGAACACTGAAGCTTTCTTT
cdr3_aa: CASSLLDRLNTEAFF

v_call: TRBV2
d_call: TRBD1
clone_size: many
j_call: TRBJ1-1
cdr3_nt: TGTGCCAGCAGGACACAGGGGGCTGGGGACACTGAAGCTTTCTTT
cdr3_aa: CASRTQGAGDTEAFF

v_call: TRBV7-8
d_call: TRBD2
clone_size: NA
j_call: TRBJ2-5
cdr3_nt: TGTGCCAGCAGCATCCCCAGGAGCGGGGGGGCCCAAGAGACCCAGTACTTC
cdr3_aa: CASSIPRSGGAQETQYF

v_call: TRBV7-9
d_call: TRBD1
clone_size: many
j_call: TRBJ1-1
cdr3_nt: TGTGCCAGCAGCTTAGGGGACAGGACCAACACTGAAGCTTTCTTT
cdr3_aa: CASSLGDRTNTEAFF

v_call: TRBV3-1
d_call: NA
clone_size: few
j_call: TRBJ1-1
cdr3_nt: TGTGCCAGCAGCCAATCCCCGGGCTTTGAAGCTTTCTTT
cdr3_aa: CASSQSPGFEAFF

v_call: TRBV7-2
d_call: TRBD1
clone_size: many
j_call: TRBJ2-7
cdr3_nt: TGTGCCAGCACCCCTGACAGGGACAACGAGCAGTACTTC
cdr3_aa: CASTPDRDNEQYF

v_call: TRBV27
d_call: NA
clone_size: NA
j_call: TRBJ1-1
cdr3_nt: TGTGCCAGCAGTTTACTGAGGGGACCTGAAGCTTTCTTT
cdr3_aa: CASSLLRGPEAFF

v_call: TRBV12-3/TRBV12-4
d_call: NA
clone_size: many
j_call: TRBJ2-7
cdr3_nt: TGTGCCAGCAGTTCCAGGGCTACCTACGAGCAGTACTTC
cdr3_aa: CASSSRATYEQYF

v_call: TRBV6-2/TRBV6-3
d_call: NA
clone_size: many
j_call: TRBJ1-5
cdr3_nt: TGTGCCAGCGATCCCAGGTCCAGCAAGCCCCAGCATTTT
cdr3_aa: CASDPRSSKPQHF

v_call: TRBV19
d_call: NA
clone_size: NA
j_call: TRBJ2-2
cdr3_nt: TGTGCCAGTAGTACCACAGGCCTAGTGAACACCGGGGAGCTGTTTTTT
cdr3_aa: CASSTTGLVNTGELFF

v_call: TRBV7-2
d_call: TRBD2
clone_size: many
j_call: TRBJ2-4
cdr3_nt: TGTGCCAGCAGCTTAGAATGGGACTACCGAAAGTACTTC
cdr3_aa: CASSLEWDYRKYF

v_call: TRBV20-1
d_call: NA
clone_size: NA
j_call: TRBJ2-5
cdr3_nt: TGCAGTGCTAGAGGCGCACAAGATCCGGAGACCCAGTACTTC
cdr3_aa: CSARGAQDPETQYF

v_call: TRBV7-9
d_call: NA
clone_size: many
j_call: TRBJ1-1
cdr3_nt: TGTGCCAGCAGCTTCACCGGGGCCCCAGACACTGAAGCTTTCTTT
cdr3_aa: CASSFTGAPDTEAFF

v_call: TRBV11-2
d_call: TRBD1
clone_size: many
j_call: TRBJ2-2
cdr3_nt: TGTGCCAGCAGCGTCGCATCAGGGGGCGGTAACACCGGGGAGCTGTTTTTT
cdr3_aa: CASSVASGGGNTGELFF